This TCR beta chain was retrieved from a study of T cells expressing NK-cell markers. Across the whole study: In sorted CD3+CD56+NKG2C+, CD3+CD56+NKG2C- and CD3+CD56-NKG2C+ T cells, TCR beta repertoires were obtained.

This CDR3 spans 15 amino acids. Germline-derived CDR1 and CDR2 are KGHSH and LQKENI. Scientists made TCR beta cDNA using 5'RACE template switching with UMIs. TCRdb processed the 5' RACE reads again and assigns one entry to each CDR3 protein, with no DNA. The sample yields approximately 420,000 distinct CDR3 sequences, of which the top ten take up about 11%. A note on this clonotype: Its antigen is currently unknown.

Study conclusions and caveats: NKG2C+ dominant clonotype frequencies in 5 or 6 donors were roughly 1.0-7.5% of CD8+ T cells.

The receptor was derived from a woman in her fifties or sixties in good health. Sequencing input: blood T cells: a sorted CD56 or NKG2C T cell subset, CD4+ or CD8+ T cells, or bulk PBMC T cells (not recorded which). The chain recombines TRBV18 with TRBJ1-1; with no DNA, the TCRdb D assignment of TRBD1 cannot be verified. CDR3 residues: CASSPPGQSNTEAFF.